The present TCR beta chain was sequenced within a study of cytomegalovirus exposure and HLA in healthy donors. PCR employed 60 Vbeta and 13 Jbeta primers. Some clones are missing from TCRdb's copy, which holds only in-frame ones; the method was immunoSEQ multiplex PCR. The top ten hold 1% to 1.5% of the sample, which has 90,000 to 140,000 clones, around 75% seen once. Looked up from germline, CDR1 is SGHDT and CDR2 is YYEEEE. The CDR3 totals 15 residues. With 4 bases clipped from V and 10 bases from J, the junction kept 10 bases outside the gene matches. What was sequenced was PBMCs. This clonotype was sampled from a middle-aged man in good health and CMV-seronegative. V usage is TRBV5-6 and J usage is TRBJ1-6; TRBD1 matches 8 bases. The CDR3 DNA follows: TGTGCCAGCAGCCTACGGGACAGGAGGGGATCACCCCTCCACTTT. This translates into CASSLRDRRGSPLHF.